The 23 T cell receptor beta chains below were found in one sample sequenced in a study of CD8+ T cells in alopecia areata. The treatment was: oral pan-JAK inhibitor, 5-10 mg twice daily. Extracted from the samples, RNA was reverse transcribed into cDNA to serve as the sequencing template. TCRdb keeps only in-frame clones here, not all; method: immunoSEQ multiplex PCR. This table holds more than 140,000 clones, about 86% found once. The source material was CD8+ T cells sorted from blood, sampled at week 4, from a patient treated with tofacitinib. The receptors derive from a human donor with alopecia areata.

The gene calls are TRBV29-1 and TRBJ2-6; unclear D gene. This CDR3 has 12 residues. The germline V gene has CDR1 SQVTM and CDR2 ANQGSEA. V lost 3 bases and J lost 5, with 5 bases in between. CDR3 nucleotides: TGCAGCGTTGAGAATAGGGCCAACGTCCTGACTTTC. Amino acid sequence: CSVENRANVLTF.

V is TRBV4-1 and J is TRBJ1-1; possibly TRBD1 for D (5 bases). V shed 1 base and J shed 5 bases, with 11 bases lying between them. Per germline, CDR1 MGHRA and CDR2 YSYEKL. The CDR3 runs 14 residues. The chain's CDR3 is CASSQGLGETEAFF. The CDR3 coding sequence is TGCGCCAGCAGCCAAGGATTAGGGGAAACTGAAGCTTTCTTT.

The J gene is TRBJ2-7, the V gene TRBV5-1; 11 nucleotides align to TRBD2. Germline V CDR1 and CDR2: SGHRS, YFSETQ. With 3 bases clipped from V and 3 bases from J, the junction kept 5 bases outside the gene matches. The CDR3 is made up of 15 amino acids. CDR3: CASSSGLADNYEQYF. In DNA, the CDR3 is TGCGCCAGCAGCTCGGGACTAGCGGACAACTACGAGCAGTACTTC.

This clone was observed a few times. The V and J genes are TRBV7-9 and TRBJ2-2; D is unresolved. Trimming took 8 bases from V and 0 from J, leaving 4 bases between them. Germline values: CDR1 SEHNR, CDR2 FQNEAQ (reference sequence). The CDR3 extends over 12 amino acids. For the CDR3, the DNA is TGTGCCAGCGCCCCGAACACCGGGGAGCTGTTTTTT. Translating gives CASAPNTGELFF.

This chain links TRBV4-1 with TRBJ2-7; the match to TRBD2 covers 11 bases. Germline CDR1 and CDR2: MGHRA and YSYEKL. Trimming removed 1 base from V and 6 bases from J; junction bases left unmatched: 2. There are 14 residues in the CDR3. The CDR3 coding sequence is TGCGCCAGCAGCCAAGGGCTAGCGGGAGGCGAGCAGTACTTC. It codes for CASSQGLAGGEQYF.

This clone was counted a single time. This CDR3 is CASTASGSAETQYF. The DNA for the CDR3 is TGTGCCAGCACTGCTAGCGGGAGTGCGGAGACCCAGTACTTC. J is TRBJ2-5 and V is TRBV7-9; TRBD2 aligns across 10 bases. Trimming at V came to 7 bases and at J to 5 bases, leaving 7 bases not matched to a gene. CDR1 and CDR2 from the germline V gene are SEHNR and FQNEAQ (reference sequence). The CDR3 has 14 amino acids. The entire variable domain, with the rest obtained from reference TRBV7-9 and TRBJ2-5, is as follows: DTGVSQNPRHKITKRGQNVTFRCDPISEHNRLYWYRQTLGQGPEFLTYFQNEAQLEKSRLLSDRFSAERPKGSFSTLEIQRTEQGDSAMYLCASTASGSAETQYFGPGTRLLVL.

The CDR3 coding sequence is TGCAGCGTTCCCGTCGAGGACACAGCCTACAATGAGCAGTTCTTC. Translation: CSVPVEDTAYNEQFF. The V call is TRBV29-1, the J call TRBJ2-1, with D perhaps TRBD1 (5 bases). The CDR3 spans 15 residues. V was pared by 5 bases and J by 2 bases, with 16 bases between. From germline, CDR1 is SQVTM and CDR2 ANQGSEA.

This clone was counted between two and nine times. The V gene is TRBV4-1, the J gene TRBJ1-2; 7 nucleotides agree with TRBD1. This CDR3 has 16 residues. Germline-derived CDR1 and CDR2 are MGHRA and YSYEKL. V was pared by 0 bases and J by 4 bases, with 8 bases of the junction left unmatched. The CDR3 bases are TGCGCCAGCAGCCAAGATCATCAGGGGGACTCCTATGGCTACACCTTC. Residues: CASSQDHQGDSYGYTF.

CDR3 residues: CASSQTGSSYEQYF. DNA of the CDR3: TGTGCCAGCAGCCAGACAGGGAGCTCCTACGAGCAGTACTTC. The chain combines TRBV7-3 with TRBJ2-7; 7 nucleotides line up with TRBD1. Germline-derived CDR1 and CDR2 are SGHTA and FQGTGA. Germline trimming cut 5 bases from V and 0 bases from J; bases unmatched to any gene: 4. This CDR3 has 14 residues.

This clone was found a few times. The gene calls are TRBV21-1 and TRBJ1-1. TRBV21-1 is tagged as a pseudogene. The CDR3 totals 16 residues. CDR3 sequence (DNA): TGTGCCAGCAGCAAAAACGACAGCAACTTGGAGGCTGAAGCTTTCTTT. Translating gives CASSKNDSNLEAEAFF.

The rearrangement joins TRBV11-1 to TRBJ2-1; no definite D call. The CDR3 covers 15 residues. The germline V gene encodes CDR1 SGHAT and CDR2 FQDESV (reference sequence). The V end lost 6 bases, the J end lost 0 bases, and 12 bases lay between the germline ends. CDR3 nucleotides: TGTGCCAGCAGGGATCGGGCTAGCTCCTACAATGAGCAGTTCTTC. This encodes CASRDRASSYNEQFF.

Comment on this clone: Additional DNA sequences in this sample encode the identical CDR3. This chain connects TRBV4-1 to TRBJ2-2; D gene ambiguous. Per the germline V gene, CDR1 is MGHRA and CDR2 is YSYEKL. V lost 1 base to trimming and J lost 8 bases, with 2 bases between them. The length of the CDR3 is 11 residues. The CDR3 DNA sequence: TGCGCCAGCAGCCAAGGTGGGGAGCTGTTTTTT. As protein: CASSQGGELFF.

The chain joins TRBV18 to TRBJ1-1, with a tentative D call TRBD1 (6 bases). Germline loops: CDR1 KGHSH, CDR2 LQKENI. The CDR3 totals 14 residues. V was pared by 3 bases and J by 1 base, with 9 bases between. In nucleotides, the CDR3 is TGTGCCAGCTCACCTTCAGGGGCGAACACTGAAGCTTTCTTT. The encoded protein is CASSPSGANTEAFF. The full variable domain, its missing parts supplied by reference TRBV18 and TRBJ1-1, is NAGVMQNPRHLVRRRGQEARLRCSPMKGHSHVYWYRQLPEEGLKFMVYLQKENIIDESGMPKERFSAEFPKEGPSILRIQQVVRGDSAAYFCASSPSGANTEAFFGQGTRLTVV.

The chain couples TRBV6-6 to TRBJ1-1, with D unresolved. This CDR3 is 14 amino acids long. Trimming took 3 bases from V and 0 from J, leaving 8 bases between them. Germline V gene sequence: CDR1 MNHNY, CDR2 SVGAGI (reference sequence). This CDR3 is CASSYGGMNTEAFF. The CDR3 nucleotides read TGTGCCAGCAGTTATGGAGGGATGAACACTGAAGCTTTCTTT.

This CDR3 reads CASSDMGLGFGELFF. CDR3 coding DNA: TGTGCCAGCAGTGACATGGGACTAGGTTTCGGGGAGCTGTTTTTT. This sequence joins TRBV6-4 and TRBJ2-2; 8 bases fit TRBD2. This CDR3 spans 15 amino acids. With V trimmed by 2 bases and J by 7 bases, 6 bases remained unmatched. Per the germline V gene, CDR1 is MRHNA and CDR2 is SNTAGT.

The CDR3 region has the DNA TGCAGCGTTGAAAGCGGGGGCCTCACAGATACGCAGTATTTT. This codes for CSVESGGLTDTQYF. This rearrangement joins TRBV29-1 to TRBJ2-3; 8 nucleotides align to TRBD2. Per germline, CDR1 SQVTM and CDR2 ANQGSEA. Trimming cost V 2 bases and J 2 bases; bases outside gene matches: 3. The CDR3 has 14 amino acids.

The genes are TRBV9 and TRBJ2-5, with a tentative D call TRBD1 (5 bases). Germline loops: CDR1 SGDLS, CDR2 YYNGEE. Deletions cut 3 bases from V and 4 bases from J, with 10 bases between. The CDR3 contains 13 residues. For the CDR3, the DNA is TGTGCCAGCAGCGCCAGGGATGGAGAGACCCAGTACTTC. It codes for CASSARDGETQYF.

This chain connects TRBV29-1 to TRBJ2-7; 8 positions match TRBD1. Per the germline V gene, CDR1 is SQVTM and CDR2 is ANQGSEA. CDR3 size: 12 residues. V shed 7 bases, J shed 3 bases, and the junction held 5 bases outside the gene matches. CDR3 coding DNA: TGCAGCGGCGGACAGGGTTTCTACGAGCAGTACTTC. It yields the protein CSGGQGFYEQYF.

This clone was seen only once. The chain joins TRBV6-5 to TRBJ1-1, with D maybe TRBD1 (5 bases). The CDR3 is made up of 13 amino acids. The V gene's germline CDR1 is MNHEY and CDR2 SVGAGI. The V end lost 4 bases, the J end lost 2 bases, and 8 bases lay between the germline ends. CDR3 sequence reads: CASSWDFNTEAFF. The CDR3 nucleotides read TGTGCCAGCAGTTGGGACTTCAACACTGAAGCTTTCTTT.

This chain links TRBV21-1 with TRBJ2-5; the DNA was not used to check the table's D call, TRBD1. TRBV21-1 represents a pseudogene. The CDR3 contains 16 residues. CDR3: CASSKEPGTVQETQYF. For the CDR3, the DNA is TGTGCCAGCAGCAAAGAACCCGGGACAGTTCAAGAGACCCAGTACTTC.

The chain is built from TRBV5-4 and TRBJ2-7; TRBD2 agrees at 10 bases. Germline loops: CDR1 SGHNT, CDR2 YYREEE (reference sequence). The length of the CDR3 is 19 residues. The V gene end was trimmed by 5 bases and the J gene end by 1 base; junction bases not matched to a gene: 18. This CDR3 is CASRSSSRLAGDSSYEQYF. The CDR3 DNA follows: TGTGCCAGCAGGAGTTCCTCGCGGCTAGCGGGGGACTCGTCCTACGAGCAGTACTTC.

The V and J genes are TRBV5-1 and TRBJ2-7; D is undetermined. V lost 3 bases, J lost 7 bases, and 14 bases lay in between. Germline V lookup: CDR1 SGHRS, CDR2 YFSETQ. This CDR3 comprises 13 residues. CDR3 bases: TGCGCCAGCAGCTCCCCTCGAAGGGAAGAGCAGTACTTC. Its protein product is CASSSPRREEQYF. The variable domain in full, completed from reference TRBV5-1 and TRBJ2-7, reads KAGVTQTPRYLIKTRGQQVTLSCSPISGHRSVSWYQQTPGQGLQFLFEYFSETQRNKGNFPGRFSGRQFSNSRSEMNVSTLELGDSALYLCASSSPRREEQYFGPGTRLTVT.

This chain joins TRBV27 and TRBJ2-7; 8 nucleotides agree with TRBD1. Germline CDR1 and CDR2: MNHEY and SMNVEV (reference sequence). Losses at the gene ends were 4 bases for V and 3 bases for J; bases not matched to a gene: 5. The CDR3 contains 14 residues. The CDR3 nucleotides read TGTGCCAGCAGTTCGACAGGGGTGGGCTACGAGCAGTACTTC. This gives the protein CASSSTGVGYEQYF.